The T cell receptor (beta chain) under discussion was sequenced for a study of T cells in Graves' hyperthyroidism and ophthalmopathy. Researchers amplified the TCR beta CDR3 regions from RNA transcripts. First-round RT-PCR with HTBI primers amplified the TCR CDR3 region. TCRdb analysed the multiplex PCR reads with MiXCR anew, one entry per CDR3 protein. This table holds 450,000 to 700,000 distinct CDR3 sequences, about half found once. Study-wide results and caveats: Ophthalmopathy and stable hyperthyroidism were separated by a 13 V-J model.

This clonotype was found many times. Its matching antigen is unknown. The study excluded patients with uncontrolled infection, other autoimmune disease, pregnancy or lactation. Per the germline V gene, CDR1 is SGHTA and CDR2 is FQGNSA. This CDR3 has 15 residues. Trimming left V 4 bases short and J 6 bases short, with 18 bases between. The chain recombines TRBV7-2 with TRBJ2-5, with unresolved D. The sequence was collected from a woman under 30 with Graves' hyperthyroidism. The sequencing input was peripheral blood or thyroid tissue (not recorded which). The CDR3, as DNA: TGTGCCAGCAGCTCCTCACCAGGCCCGCGACAGACCCAGTACTTC. Translating gives CASSSSPGPRQTQYF.